The 22 T cell receptor beta chains listed next were all sequenced from one sample in a study of regulatory and conventional T cells in RAG deficiency. Genomic DNA came from blood regulatory T cells gated CD4+ CD25-high CD127-low. Profiling relied on immunoSEQ multiplex PCR, and the TCRdb table lists in-frame clones only, not all of them. The table has about 9,500 clones, 70% to 90% seen once. These records were also assigned to another study, of regulatory T cells. This second study says: The PCR used 52 TRBV and 13 TRBJ primers.

The sequencing sample was made of Tregs sorted from blood. These receptors came from a human donor in good health.

The V and J genes are TRBV19 and TRBJ1-5; a possible D gene is TRBD1 (6 bases). The V gene lost 7 bases and the J gene lost 1 base, with 17 bases spanning the gap. CDR3 size: 16 residues. The germline gives CDR1 LNHDA, CDR2 SQIVND (reference sequence). This CDR3 reads CASNIGGAESNQPQHF. DNA for the CDR3: TGTGCCAGTAATATCGGGGGGGCGGAAAGCAATCAGCCCCAGCATTTT.

The chain couples TRBV5-1 to TRBJ2-1; the match to TRBD2 covers 8 bases. The CDR3 spans 15 residues. CDR1 SGHRS and CDR2 YFSETQ come from the germline V gene. V shed 0 bases, J shed 9 bases, and the junction held 8 bases outside the gene matches. CDR3 protein: CASSLAPGGPGEQFF. The DNA for the CDR3 is TGCGCCAGCAGCTTGGCTCCGGGGGGGCCCGGTGAGCAGTTCTTC.

Comment on this clone: Other nucleotide sequences in the sample specify the same CDR3. The V call is TRBV19, the J call TRBJ1-4; D possibly corresponds to TRBD1 (6 bases). Trimming removed 1 base from V and 0 bases from J, with 9 bases in between. CDR3 length equals 16 residues. The germline V gene encodes CDR1 LNHDA and CDR2 SQIVND (reference sequence). The CDR3 DNA reads as TGTGCCAGTAGTATAGCGGGACACGCAACTAATGAAAAACTGTTTTTT. The encoded protein is CASSIAGHATNEKLFF.

The V gene is TRBV5-8, the J gene TRBJ2-1; 7 bases are a match to TRBD2. This CDR3 contains 16 residues. J lost 3 bases, V lost 0 bases, and 6 bases had no gene match. In germline, CDR1 is SGHTS, CDR2 YDEGEE. The CDR3 sequence is CASSLGRGGFYNEQFF. The CDR3 coding sequence is TGTGCCAGCAGCTTGGGACGCGGGGGATTCTACAATGAGCAGTTCTTC.

This clone has just a few counts. The chain's CDR3 is CASSFRKAGNTIYF. CDR3 in DNA: TGTGCCAGCAGTTTCAGGAAGGCTGGAAACACCATATATTTT. The V gene is TRBV28, the J gene TRBJ1-3; D is uncertain. V lost 3 bases and J lost 2, with 8 bases in between. Per germline, CDR1 MDHEN and CDR2 SYDVKM. The CDR3 runs to 14 residues.

This chain links TRBV9 with TRBJ1-4; D is uncertain. The V end was cut by 0 bases, the J end by 0 bases, with 6 bases between. In germline, CDR1 is SGDLS, CDR2 YYNGEE. This CDR3 comprises 15 residues. As DNA, the CDR3 is TGTGCCAGCAGCGTAGAAGCCGCAACTAATGAAAAACTGTTTTTT. This gives the protein CASSVEAATNEKLFF.

The rearrangement joins TRBV29-1 to TRBJ2-5; D perhaps matches TRBD1 (5 bases). The V gene lost 4 bases and the J gene lost 5 bases, with 11 bases spanning the gap. Germline CDR1 is SQVTM and CDR2 is ANQGSEA. This CDR3 has 12 residues. The CDR3 nucleotides are TGCAGCGTTGTAGACAGCAGGGAGACCCAGTACTTC. This codes for CSVVDSRETQYF. The full variable domain, completed using reference TRBV29-1 and TRBJ2-5, is SAVISQKPSRDICQRGTSLTIQCQVDSQVTMMFWYRQQPGQSLTLIATANQGSEATYESGFVIDKFPISRPNLTFSTLTVSNMSPEDSSIYLCSVVDSRETQYFGPGTRLLVL.

The chain combines TRBV18 with TRBJ1-2; 7 nucleotides agree with TRBD1. V was pared by 6 bases and J by 5 bases, with 9 bases of the junction left unmatched. The CDR3 has 14 residues. In germline, CDR1 is KGHSH, CDR2 LQKENI. The CDR3 region is CASSLKTGMYGYTF. CDR3 nucleotides: TGTGCCAGCTCCCTCAAGACAGGGATGTATGGCTACACCTTC. The variable domain in full, completed from reference TRBV18 and TRBJ1-2, reads NAGVMQNPRHLVRRRGQEARLRCSPMKGHSHVYWYRQLPEEGLKFMVYLQKENIIDESGMPKERFSAEFPKEGPSILRIQQVVRGDSAAYFCASSLKTGMYGYTFGSGTRLTVV.

The chain recombines TRBV5-1 with TRBJ1-1; tentative D call: TRBD1 (5 bases). From germline, CDR1 is SGHRS and CDR2 YFSETQ. The CDR3 totals 14 residues. Trimming left V 3 bases short and J 3 bases short, with 12 bases between. The CDR3 reads CASSWDHGDTEAFF. CDR3 in DNA: TGCGCCAGCAGCTGGGACCACGGGGACACTGAAGCTTTCTTT.

The chain joins TRBV19 to TRBJ1-5; D possibly corresponds to TRBD1 (6 bases). This CDR3 is built from 13 residues. Trimming left V 4 bases short and J 6 bases short, with 10 bases between. Germline V gives CDR1 LNHDA, CDR2 SQIVND (reference sequence). DNA of the CDR3: TGTGCCAGTAGTACAATCAGGGGTCAGCCCCAGCATTTT. This codes for CASSTIRGQPQHF.

V and J are TRBV6-5 and TRBJ2-7; no clear D. The V gene's germline CDR1 is MNHEY and CDR2 SVGAGI. The CDR3 loop spans 12 amino acids. V was shortened by 6 bases and J by 3 bases, with 9 bases between the two germline ends. CDR3 DNA: TGTGCCAGCAGCTCCCGGTACTACGAGCAGTACTTC. It translates to CASSSRYYEQYF.

This clone was seen once. The V gene is TRBV19, the J gene TRBJ2-3, with 7 bases fitting TRBD1. J lost 3 bases, V lost 5 bases, and 8 bases had no gene match. Germline assignment: CDR1 LNHDA and CDR2 SQIVND (reference sequence). The CDR3 sequence is 15 residues long. CDR3: CASSHRGLGTDTQYF. The CDR3, as DNA: TGTGCCAGTAGTCACAGGGGATTGGGGACAGATACGCAGTATTTT.

This clone turned up a few times. V is TRBV5-4 and J is TRBJ1-2; 7 nucleotides match TRBD1. From germline, CDR1 is SGHNT and CDR2 YYREEE (reference sequence). Germline trimming cut 4 bases from V and 4 bases from J; bases unmatched to any gene: 4. The CDR3 is made up of 13 amino acids. The CDR3 sequence: CASSLDRIYGYTF. CDR3 in DNA: TGTGCCAGCAGCCTGGACAGGATCTATGGCTACACCTTC.

The sample holds a few counts of this clone. The V gene is TRBV6-5, the J gene TRBJ2-7; D uncertain. The CDR3 is 13 residues long. Per germline, CDR1 MNHEY and CDR2 SVGAGI. V shed 3 bases and J shed 2 bases, with 8 bases lying between them. CDR3 sequence reads: CASSYGPTYEQYF. The CDR3, as DNA: TGTGCCAGCAGTTATGGGCCTACCTACGAGCAGTACTTC.

The chain couples TRBV18 to TRBJ2-1, with D uncertain. CDR3 length equals 12 residues. Germline-derived CDR1 and CDR2 are KGHSH and LQKENI. Trimming cost V 7 bases and J 8 bases, with 12 bases left between them. The CDR3 spells CASWELGDEQFF. The CDR3 bases are TGTGCCAGCTGGGAACTTGGGGATGAGCAGTTCTTC.

V and J are TRBV4-2 and TRBJ2-1; D may be TRBD1 (6 bases). CDR1 and CDR2 (germline): LGHNA, YNFKEQ. CDR3 length: 17 residues. The V end was cut by 0 bases, the J end by 6 bases, with 18 bases between. The CDR3 spells CASSQDQGGRGGNEQFF. The CDR3, as DNA: TGTGCCAGCAGCCAAGATCAGGGTGGGAGAGGGGGCAATGAGCAGTTCTTC.

The chain couples TRBV6-5 to TRBJ1-4; D uncertain. Germline V lookup: CDR1 MNHEY, CDR2 SVGAGI. Trimming removed 3 bases from V and 4 bases from J, with 12 bases in between. The CDR3 sequence is 15 residues long. The CDR3 coding sequence is TGTGCCAGCAGTTATAGAAGGCGTCTTAATGAAAAACTGTTTTTT. It translates to CASSYRRRLNEKLFF.

This clone was observed a handful of times. The chain has TRBV5-5 and TRBJ1-5; unclear D gene. From germline, CDR1 is SGHKS and CDR2 YYEKEE (reference sequence). V was pared by 0 bases and J by 2 bases, with 9 bases between. The CDR3 runs 15 residues. The CDR3 nucleotides read TGTGCCAGCAGCTTGGTGGGCACCGGCAATCAGCCCCAGCATTTT. Its protein is CASSLVGTGNQPQHF.

The chain has TRBV5-1 and TRBJ2-1; either TRBD1 or TRBD2 may supply D (5 bases each). The germline CDR1 and CDR2 sequences are SGHRS and YFSETQ. CDR3 size: 13 residues. Trimming took 1 base from V and 9 from J, leaving 11 bases between them. The CDR3 DNA reads TGCGCCAGCAGCTTGATTACGGGGCTTGAGCAGTTCTTC. Translated, it gives CASSLITGLEQFF.

The chain uses TRBV5-6 and TRBJ2-1; no firm D call. Trimming took 3 bases from V and 0 from J, leaving 10 bases between them. CDR1 is SGHDT, CDR2 YYEEEE, per germline. The length of the CDR3 is 15 residues. CDR3 nucleotides: TGTGCCAGCAGCTCCGGGCCCAACTCCTACAATGAGCAGTTCTTC. Protein product: CASSSGPNSYNEQFF. Complete variable domain (other parts from reference TRBV5-6 and TRBJ2-1): DAGVTQSPTHLIKTRGQQVTLRCSPKSGHDTVSWYQQALGQGPQFIFQYYEEEERQRGNFPDRFSGHQFPNYSSELNVNALLLGDSALYLCASSSGPNSYNEQFFGPGTRLTVL.

The chain combines TRBV5-5 with TRBJ1-5; D is uncertain. The CDR3 runs to 13 residues. Trimming pared 0 bases from V and 4 bases from J, leaving 5 bases between. CDR1 and CDR2 (germline): SGHKS, YYEKEE (reference sequence). As DNA, the CDR3 is TGTGCCAGCAGCTTGGGAGTTAATCAGCCCCAGCATTTT. Translating it yields CASSLGVNQPQHF.

This sequence joins TRBV7-8 and TRBJ2-7; 8 bases match TRBD1. In germline, CDR1 is SGHVS, CDR2 FQNEAQ. The CDR3 covers 13 residues. V shed 6 bases and J 3 bases; nucleotides not matched to a gene: 4. Written as DNA, the CDR3 is TGTGCCAGCAGGGGGGACAGGCACTACGAGCAGTACTTC. As protein: CASRGDRHYEQYF.